This T cell receptor beta chain stems from a study of T cells in Graves' hyperthyroidism and ophthalmopathy. Amplified TCR beta CDR3 regions came from RNA transcripts. HTBI primers were employed in a first-round RT-PCR of the TCR CDR3. MiXCR, run by TCRdb on the multiplex PCR reads, gives a single entry per CDR3 protein. The table has about 740,000 distinct CDR3 sequences, 14% seen once. Fresh peripheral blood, 7.5 to 10 ml, was the source of the PBMCs. This CDR3 has 14 amino acids. Germline V CDR1 and CDR2: MDHEN, SYDVKM. The V gene lost 2 bases and the J gene lost 0 bases, with 8 bases spanning the gap. This clonotype has a count of ten or more.

The receptor was isolated from a woman aged 18-35 years with Graves' hyperthyroidism. The V and J genes are TRBV28 and TRBJ2-7; D remains ambiguous. Material for sequencing was blood. For the CDR3, the DNA is TGTGCCAGCAGTTTAGGCAGACGCTCCTACGAGCAGTACTTC. Encoded protein: CASSLGRRSYEQYF.